Listed below are T cell receptor beta chains from one sample, sequenced in a study of blood T cells in healthy people across ages. Via MiXCR, TCRdb re-called the 5' RACE reads, giving one row per CDR3 protein. Among roughly 680,000 distinct CDR3 sequences, around 49% were seen once, and the ten largest hold around 32%. Sequenced input: blood. The source is a woman between 55 and 75 years old in good health. CDR3s include the opening cysteine and the closing phenylalanine or tryptophan. A D gene is named only where the DNA matches it firmly. A clone size is listed for some rows: how often the clone was seen (once, few, many), or a class if it is expanded.

V gene	D gene	clone size	J gene	CDR3 protein	CDR3 DNA
TRBV20-1	TRBD2	-	TRBJ2-5	CSAAGVVDETQYF	TGCAGTGCTGCGGGAGTGGTAGACGAGACCCAGTACTTC
TRBV7-7	-	few	TRBJ2-7	CASSLADGSSGSYEQYF	TGTGCTAGCAGCTTGGCGGATGGGTCCTCTGGTTCCTACGAGCAGTACTTC
TRBV7-2	-	-	TRBJ2-7	CASSFQTSFVGEQYF	TGTGCCAGCAGCTTTCAGACCTCCTTCGTGGGGGAGCAGTACTTC
TRBV28	-	-	TRBJ2-3	CASSPDRKPSTDTQYF	TGTGCCAGCAGTCCCGACAGAAAACCTAGCACAGATACGCAGTATTTT
TRBV29-1	-	-	TRBJ2-7	CSANSGSYEQYF	TGCAGCGCCAATTCAGGGTCCTACGAGCAGTACTTC
TRBV25-1	TRBD2	many	TRBJ2-5	CASSLGTSVGTQYF	TGTGCCAGCAGTCTCGGTACTAGCGTAGGGACCCAGTACTTC
TRBV18	-	-	TRBJ2-3	CASSRSDTQYF	TGTGCCAGCTCCCGCTCGGATACGCAGTATTTT
TRBV29-1	-	few	TRBJ2-7	CSVGAGSPYEQYF	TGCAGCGTTGGTGCAGGATCACCTTACGAGCAGTACTTC
TRBV29-1	-	many	TRBJ2-2	CSVGSPIRTGELFF	TGCAGCGTGGGGAGTCCGATCAGGACCGGGGAGCTGTTTTTT
TRBV28	-	few	TRBJ2-3	CASSARGYGTDTQYF	TGTGCCAGCAGTGCGCGTGGGTATGGCACAGATACGCAGTATTTT
TRBV12-3/TRBV12-4	TRBD1	-	TRBJ1-4	CASSVQQGTEKLFF	TGTGCCAGCAGTGTACAACAGGGGACTGAAAAACTGTTTTTT
TRBV7-3	-	few	TRBJ1-1	CASSLRGGLGTEAFF	TGTGCCAGCAGCTTACGTGGGGGTTTGGGGACTGAAGCTTTCTTT
TRBV3-1	-	-	TRBJ2-4	CASSQDLRGSNIQYF	TGTGCCAGCAGCCAAGATCTTCGAGGTTCGAACATTCAGTACTTC
TRBV12-3/TRBV12-4	-	-	TRBJ2-2	CASSFTGELFF	TGTGCCAGCAGTTTTACTGGGGAGCTGTTTTTT
TRBV5-1	-	-	TRBJ2-7	CASSFSDGEQYF	TGCGCCAGCAGCTTCTCTGACGGCGAGCAGTACTTC
TRBV7-2	-	-	TRBJ2-1	CASSLVGSLPYNEQFF	TGTGCCAGCAGCTTAGTCGGGAGTCTCCCCTACAATGAGCAGTTCTTC
TRBV6-2/TRBV6-3	-	few	TRBJ2-1	CASSYFSLPGSSYNEQFF	TGTGCCAGCAGTTACTTTTCTCTCCCGGGAAGCTCCTACAATGAGCAGTTCTTC
TRBV28	TRBD2	-	TRBJ2-1	CASSFLGAGEDPSYNEQFF	TGTGCCAGCAGTTTTTTAGGAGCGGGAGAAGATCCCTCCTACAATGAGCAGTTCTTC
TRBV7-9	TRBD2	-	TRBJ2-1	CASSPLAGDRDEQFF	TGTGCCAGCAGCCCCCTAGCGGGAGATAGGGATGAGCAGTTCTTC
TRBV7-3	-	-	TRBJ2-2	CASSSGANTGELFF	TGTGCCAGCAGCTCAGGGGCGAACACCGGGGAGCTGTTTTTT
TRBV4-3	-	few	TRBJ2-7	CASSQESGAGYEQYF	TGCGCCAGCAGCCAGGAATCAGGGGCCGGGTACGAGCAGTACTTC
TRBV7-2	TRBD1	few	TRBJ1-1	CASSLSGGVVAFF	TGTGCCAGCAGCTTATCAGGGGGGGTTGTGGCTTTCTTT
TRBV2	-	few	TRBJ2-7	CASSQGRYYEQYF	TGTGCCAGCAGCCAAGGACGGTACTACGAGCAGTACTTC
TRBV18	-	few	TRBJ2-1	CASSPKSQGAYNEQFF	TGTGCCAGCTCACCCAAGAGTCAGGGAGCCTACAATGAGCAGTTCTTC